This T cell receptor beta chain is drawn from a study of blood T cells in healthy people across ages. Germline V lookup: CDR1 DFQATT, CDR2 SNEGSKA (reference sequence). The length of the CDR3 is 14 residues. V shed 6 bases, J shed 7 bases, and the junction held 8 bases outside the gene matches. Primed by a sample-barcoded 5' primer and a J-beta primer mix, a second PCR proceeded for about 7 to 11 cycles. Each sample provided no less than 2.5 million CDR3-containing paired-end reads. TCRdb independently ran MiXCR on the 5' RACE reads; one entry per CDR3 protein. The repertoire has 650,000 to 1,000,000 distinct CDR3 sequences, 36% of them found once; the top ten carry approximately 13%. About this clonotype itself: Its antigen is not identified.

The study's findings and limits: TCR beta diversity correlated strongly with naive T cell percentage. The long-lived group displayed more naive CD4+ cells, plus higher diversity, than the aged donors did.

V is TRBV20-1 and J is TRBJ2-7, with TRBD2 matching 14 bases. This clonotype originated in a man younger than 35 in good health. Specimen: blood. Here the CDR3 DNA reads TGCAGTGCCCGGACTAGCGGGGGGCGTAATGAGCAGTACTTC. Its translation: CSARTSGGRNEQYF.